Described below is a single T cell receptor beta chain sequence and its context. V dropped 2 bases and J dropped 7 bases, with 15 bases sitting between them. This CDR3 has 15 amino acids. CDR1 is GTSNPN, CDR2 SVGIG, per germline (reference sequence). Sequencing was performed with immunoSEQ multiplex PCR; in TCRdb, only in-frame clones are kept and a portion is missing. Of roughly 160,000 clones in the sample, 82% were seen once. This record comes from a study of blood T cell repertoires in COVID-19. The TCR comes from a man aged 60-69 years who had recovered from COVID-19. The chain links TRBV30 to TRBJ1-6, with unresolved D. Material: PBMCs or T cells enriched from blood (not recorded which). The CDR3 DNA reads TGTGCCTGGAGTATTGGCCTGACGGGGAATTCACCCCTCCACTTT. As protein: CAWSIGLTGNSPLHF. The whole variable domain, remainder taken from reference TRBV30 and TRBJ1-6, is SQTIHQWPATLVQPVGSPLSLECTVEGTSNPNLYWYRQAAGRGLQLLFYSVGIGQISSEVPQNLSASRPQDRQFILSSKKLLLSDSGFYLCAWSIGLTGNSPLHFGNGTRLTVT.